This T cell receptor beta chain was recorded in a study of Graves' ophthalmopathy and Graves' hyperthyroidism. Moderate-to-severe activity, CAS at least 3, NOSPECS at least 4 and duration under 3 months characterized donors with ophthalmopathy. Lactation, pregnancy, uncontrolled infections and other autoimmune diseases were all grounds for excluding patients. Researchers took RNA transcripts and amplified TCR beta CDR3 regions from them. An opening RT-PCR round employed HTBI primers and preceded a second-round multiplex PCR. Each CDR3 protein gets one entry after TCRdb re-called the multiplex PCR reads with MiXCR. The sample includes about 740,000 distinct CDR3 sequences, 35% to 50% seen only once; the top ten take 44%. The CDR3 sequence is 13 residues long. Germline-derived CDR1 and CDR2 are MGHDK and SYGVNS. V trimming: 7 bases; J trimming: 5 bases; junction bases outside the gene matches: 7. This clonotype was observed a single time.

Material: peripheral blood. This receptor was obtained from an adult man with Graves' ophthalmopathy. The chain uses TRBV25-1 and TRBJ1-1; 7 bases match TRBD1. CDR3 bases: TGTGCCAGCAACAGGGGCGGGAGGACTGAAGCTTTCTTT. Its protein product is CASNRGGRTEAFF.